The table lists the clone carrying this TCR beta chain with a count of one. Its antigen is currently unknown. This sample's time point: patch test 2, 6 weeks after DPC sensitization. As to treatment: therapeutic diphenylcyclopropenone sensitization with weekly scalp DPC. The CDR3 has 15 residues. V lost 6 bases, J lost 4 bases, and 7 bases stayed unmatched. Germline values: CDR1 MDHEN, CDR2 SYDVKM. The data stem from a study of human T cells and chemical hapten exposure. Study conclusions and caveats: No alteration of TCRs above 1 in 1000 frequency was seen with DPC sensitization.

Original processing notes: 96,000 or so TCRs per sample was the median, with a range of about 23,224 to 750,000. TCRdb fed the RACE reads into MiXCR, producing one record per CDR3 protein. The V and J calls come from TCRdb's annotation, not from the publication. The data hold nearly 95,000 distinct CDR3 sequences, with 11% observed a single time. This clonotype was sampled from a middle-aged man with alopecia areata. Some clones in this sample may be carry-over from other donors' samples. Here the sequenced sample was whole blood, taken in connection with sensitization to the hapten diphenylcyclopropenone (DPC). The chain links TRBV28 to TRBJ2-1, with 9 bases aligning to TRBD1. CDR3 sequence reads: CASSTGGLAYNEQFF. CDR3 in DNA: TGTGCCAGCAGCACAGGGGGCCTAGCTTACAATGAGCAGTTCTTC.